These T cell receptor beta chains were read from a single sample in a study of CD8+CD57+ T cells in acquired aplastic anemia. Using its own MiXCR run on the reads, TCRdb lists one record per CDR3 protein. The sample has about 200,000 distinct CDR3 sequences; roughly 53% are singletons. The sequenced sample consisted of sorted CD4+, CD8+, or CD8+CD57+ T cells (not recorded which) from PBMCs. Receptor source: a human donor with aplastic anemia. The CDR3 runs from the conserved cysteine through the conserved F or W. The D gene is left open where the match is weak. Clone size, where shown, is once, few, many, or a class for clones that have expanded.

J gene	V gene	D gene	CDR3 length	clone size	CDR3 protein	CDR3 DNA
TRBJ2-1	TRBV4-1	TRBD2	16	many	CASSQERLAGNNEQFF	TGCGCCAGCAGCCAAGAGAGACTAGCGGGTAACAATGAGCAGTTCTTC
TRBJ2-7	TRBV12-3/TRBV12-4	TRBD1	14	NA	CASSWDRGSYEQYF	TGTGCCAGCAGTTGGGACAGGGGATCCTACGAGCAGTACTTC
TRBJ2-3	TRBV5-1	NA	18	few	CASSLEGAGGESTDTQYF	TGCGCCAGCAGCTTAGAGGGGGCTGGGGGGGAAAGCACAGATACGCAGTATTTT
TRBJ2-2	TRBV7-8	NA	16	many	CASSLGRRQPTGELFF	TGTGCCAGCAGCTTAGGGCGACGACAGCCCACCGGGGAGCTGTTTTTT
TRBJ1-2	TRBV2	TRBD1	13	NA	CASSVGQGRSYTF	TGTGCCAGCAGCGTCGGACAGGGAAGGAGCTACACCTTC
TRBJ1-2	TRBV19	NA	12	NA	CASSFETSGYTF	TGTGCCAGTAGTTTTGAGACCTCTGGCTACACCTTC
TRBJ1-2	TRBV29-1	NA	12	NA	CSALVGGYGYTF	TGCAGCGCTCTGGTTGGGGGGTATGGCTACACCTTC
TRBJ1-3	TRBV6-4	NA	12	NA	CAPPGVRNTIYF	TGTGCCCCCCCGGGGGTTAGAAACACCATATATTTT
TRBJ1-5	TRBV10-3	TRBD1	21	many	CAISEPLGTGVLRGHNQPQHF	TGTGCCATCAGTGAGCCATTGGGGACAGGGGTTTTAAGGGGACACAATCAGCCCCAGCATTTT
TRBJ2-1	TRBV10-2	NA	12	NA	CASSRTENEQFF	TGCGCCAGCAGTAGGACGGAGAATGAGCAGTTCTTC
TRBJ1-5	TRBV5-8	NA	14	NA	CAGSLAGTAGPQHF	TGTGCCGGAAGCTTGGCAGGGACCGCGGGTCCCCAGCATTTT
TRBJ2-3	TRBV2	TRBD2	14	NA	CASNGGGAGNTQYF	TGTGCCAGCAATGGCGGGGGGGCTGGGAATACGCAGTATTTT
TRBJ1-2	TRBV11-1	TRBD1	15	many	CASARGGSLNYGYTF	TGTGCCAGTGCCAGGGGGGGCTCGCTCAACTATGGCTACACCTTC
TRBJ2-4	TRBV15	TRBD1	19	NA	CATSEWGGTGGVYGNIQYF	TGTGCCACCAGCGAATGGGGAGGGACAGGGGGCGTTTATGGAAACATTCAGTACTTC
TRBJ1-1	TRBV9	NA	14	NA	CASSVQGHDTEAFF	TGTGCCAGCAGCGTGCAAGGGCATGACACTGAAGCTTTCTTT
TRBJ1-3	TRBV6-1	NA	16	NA	CASSGDRYLSGNTIYF	TGTGCCAGCAGTGGAGACAGGTACCTCTCTGGAAACACCATATATTTT
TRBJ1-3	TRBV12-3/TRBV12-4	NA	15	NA	CASSLGAVSGNTIYF	TGTGCCAGCAGTTTAGGGGCGGTATCTGGAAACACCATATATTTT
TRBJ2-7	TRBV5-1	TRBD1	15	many	CASSPHGQGDYEQYF	TGCGCCAGCAGCCCCCACGGACAGGGGGACTACGAGCAGTACTTC
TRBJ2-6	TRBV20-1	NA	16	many	CSARGSEEAGANVLTF	TGCAGTGCTAGAGGGTCGGAAGAGGCCGGGGCCAACGTCCTGACTTTC
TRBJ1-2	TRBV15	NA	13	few	CATSRDRDYGYTF	TGTGCCACCAGCAGAGACAGGGACTATGGCTACACCTTC
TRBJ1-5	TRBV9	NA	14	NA	CASSSSGEKVSEHF	TGTGCCAGCAGCTCTAGCGGGGAGAAGGTTTCCGAGCATTTT
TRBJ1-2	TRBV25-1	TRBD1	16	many	CASSASGQPLNYGYTF	TGTGCCAGCAGTGCCTCGGGACAGCCTCTTAACTATGGCTACACCTTC
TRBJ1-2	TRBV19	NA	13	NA	CASSIWGDYGYTF	TGTGCCAGTAGTATCTGGGGGGACTATGGCTACACCTTC
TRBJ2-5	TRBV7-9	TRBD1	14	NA	CASSYRQGKETQYF	TGCGCCAGCAGCTACCGACAGGGGAAAGAGACCCAGTACTTC
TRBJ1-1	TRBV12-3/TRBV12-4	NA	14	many	CASSFIQGGTEAFF	TGTGCCAGCAGTTTCATCCAGGGAGGGACTGAAGCTTTCTTT
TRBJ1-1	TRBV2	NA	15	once	CASSRGAERNTEAFF	TGTGCCAGCAGTCGCGGGGCCGAGAGGAACACTGAAGCTTTCTTT
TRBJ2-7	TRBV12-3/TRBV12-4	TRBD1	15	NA	CASSEAWTGGAEQYF	TGTGCCAGCAGTGAAGCTTGGACAGGGGGCGCCGAGCAGTACTTC
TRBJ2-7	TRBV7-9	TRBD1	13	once	CASSFTTGGEQYF	TGTGCCAGCAGCTTCACTACAGGGGGCGAGCAGTACTTC
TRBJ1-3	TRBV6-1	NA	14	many	CASSDGRGQNTIYF	TGTGCCAGCAGTGACGGCAGGGGCCAAAACACCATATATTTT
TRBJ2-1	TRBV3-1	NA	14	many	CASSQEGFYNEQFF	TGTGCCAGCAGCCAAGAAGGGTTCTACAATGAGCAGTTCTTC
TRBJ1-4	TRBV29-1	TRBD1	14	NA	CSVPEGTGSEKLLF	TGCAGCGTTCCCGAGGGGACAGGGTCTGAAAAACTGCTTTTT
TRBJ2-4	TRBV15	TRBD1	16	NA	CATVGRGSGAKNIQYF	TGTGCCACCGTAGGCAGGGGGAGTGGGGCCAAAAACATTCAGTACTTC
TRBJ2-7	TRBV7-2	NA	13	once	CASSGGARDEQYF	TGTGCCAGCAGTGGGGGGGCGAGGGACGAGCAGTACTTC
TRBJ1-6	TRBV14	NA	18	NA	CASSQPGWGGVYNSPLHF	TGTGCCAGCAGCCAACCCGGGTGGGGGGGGGTTTATAATTCACCCCTCCACTTT
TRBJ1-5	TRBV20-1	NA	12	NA	CSATRGGQPQHF	TGCAGTGCAACCAGGGGAGGGCAGCCCCAGCATTTT
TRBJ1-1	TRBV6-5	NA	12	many	CASSSTWAEAFF	TGTGCCAGCAGCTCGACGTGGGCTGAAGCTTTCTTT
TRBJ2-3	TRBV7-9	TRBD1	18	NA	CASSPRTGGRTKSDTQYF	TGTGCCAGCAGCCCCCGGACAGGGGGCCGAACAAAGTCTGATACGCAGTATTTT
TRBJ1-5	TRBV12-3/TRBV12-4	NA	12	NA	CASSPWVETQHF	TGTGCCAGCAGCCCATGGGTAGAGACCCAGCATTTT
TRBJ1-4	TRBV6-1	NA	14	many	CASNSGETNEKLFF	TGTGCCAGCAATAGCGGGGAAACTAATGAAAAACTGTTTTTT
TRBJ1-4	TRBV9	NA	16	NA	CASSGTEYISHEKLFF	TGTGCCAGCAGTGGGACCGAATACATTTCCCACGAAAAACTGTTTTTT
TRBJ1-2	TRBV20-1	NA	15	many	CSATGERARFYGYTF	TGCAGTGCCACCGGGGAAAGGGCACGGTTCTATGGCTACACCTTC
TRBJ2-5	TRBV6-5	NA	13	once	CASSYSKIGGQYF	TGTGCCAGCAGTTACTCGAAAATTGGGGGCCAGTACTTC
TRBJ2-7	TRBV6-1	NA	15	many	CASSEARPPLYEQYF	TGTGCCAGCAGTGAAGCGAGACCTCCCCTCTACGAGCAGTACTTC
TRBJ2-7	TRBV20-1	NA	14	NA	CSAPRTGTTYEQYF	TGCAGTGCTCCTAGGACCGGGACGACCTACGAGCAGTACTTC
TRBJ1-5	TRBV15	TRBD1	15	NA	CATSRGTGPHQPQHF	TGTGCCACCAGCAGAGGGACAGGGCCCCATCAGCCCCAGCATTTT
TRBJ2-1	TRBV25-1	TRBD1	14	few	CASRSGQAYNEQFF	TGTGCCAGCAGGTCGGGACAGGCCTACAATGAGCAGTTCTTC
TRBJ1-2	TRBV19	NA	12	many	CASRGGSYGYTF	TGTGCCAGTAGGGGGGGCAGTTATGGCTACACCTTC
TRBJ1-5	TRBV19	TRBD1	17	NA	CASSGQGAPNSNQPQHF	TGTGCCAGTAGTGGACAGGGGGCGCCGAATAGCAATCAGCCCCAGCATTTT
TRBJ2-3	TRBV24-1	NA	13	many	CATSDRLVGTQYF	TGTGCCACCAGTGACAGACTAGTGGGTACGCAGTATTTT
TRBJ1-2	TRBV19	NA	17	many	CASSIYPPDRTNYGYTF	TGTGCCAGTAGTATCTACCCCCCGGACAGAACTAACTATGGCTACACCTTC
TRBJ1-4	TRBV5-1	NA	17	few	CASSLEGAGDGDEKLFF	TGCGCCAGCAGCTTGGAAGGGGCAGGGGATGGGGATGAAAAACTGTTTTTT
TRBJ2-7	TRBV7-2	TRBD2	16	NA	CASSLTSGALSYEQYF	TGTGCCAGCAGCTTAACTAGCGGGGCCCTTTCCTACGAGCAGTACTTC
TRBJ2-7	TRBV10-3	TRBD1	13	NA	CAISVGDRDEQYF	TGTGCCATCAGCGTGGGGGACAGGGACGAGCAGTACTTC